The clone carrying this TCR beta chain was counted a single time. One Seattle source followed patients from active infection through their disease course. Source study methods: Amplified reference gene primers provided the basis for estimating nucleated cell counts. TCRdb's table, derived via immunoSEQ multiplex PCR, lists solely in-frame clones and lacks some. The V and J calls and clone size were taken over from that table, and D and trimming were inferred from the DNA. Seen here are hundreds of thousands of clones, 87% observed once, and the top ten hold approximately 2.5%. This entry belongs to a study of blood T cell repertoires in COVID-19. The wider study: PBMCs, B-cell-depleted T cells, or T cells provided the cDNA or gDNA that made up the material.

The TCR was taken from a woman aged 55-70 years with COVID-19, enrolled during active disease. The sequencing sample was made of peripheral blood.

In nucleotides, the CDR3 is TGCGCCAGCAGCTCATCAATAGGGACAGGGGCTGGCTACACCTTC. This translates into CASSSSIGTGAGYTF. The V and J genes are TRBV5-1 and TRBJ1-2; 10 nucleotides align to TRBD1. V gave up 3 bases and J gave up 7 bases; unmatched junction bases: 9. This CDR3 contains 15 residues. Germline V gene sequence: CDR1 SGHRS, CDR2 YFSETQ.